The clone carrying this T cell receptor beta chain was counted many times. Its target is not known. This sample was taken from a study of tumor-infiltrating lymphocytes in primary liver carcinoma. At the level of the study: The study included patients who were men and women aged 30 to 69 years. Study conclusions and caveats: Blood trailed tumors significantly in top-250-clone fraction (p = 0.039). For tumor-adjacent and tumor-blood pairs, overlap was less than that seen for tumor region pairs.

Trimming left V 1 base short and J 0 bases short, with 4 bases between. Germline CDR1 is LGHNA and CDR2 is YNFKEQ. CDR3 length: 14 residues. A constant-region primer primed TCR beta cDNA synthesis from 450 to 550 ng of total RNA. Slightly modified ARM-PCR with three nested multiplex PCR rounds yielded TCR beta libraries. The opening two PCR rounds, ten to eleven cycles each, paired TRBV1-TRBV30 forward primers with a C-beta reverse primer. TCRdb processed the multiplex PCR reads anew with MiXCR; each CDR3 protein has one entry. There are 150,000 to 200,000 distinct CDR3 sequences in the sample; about 61% occur only once, and approximately 6.6% lies in the top ten. The authors took blood RNA from unsorted whole blood and also extracted germline DNA. Those patients suffered from chronic HBV infection and were treatment-naive.

The receptor comes from a woman aged 55-70 years with primary liver carcinoma and hepatitis B virus infection. The sequenced sample was peripheral blood. V usage is TRBV4-2 and J usage is TRBJ2-1; D unresolved. Here the CDR3 reads CASSQVGSYNEQFF. The CDR3 DNA sequence: TGTGCCAGCAGCCAAGTTGGCTCCTACAATGAGCAGTTCTTC.